This TCR beta chain was sequenced for a study of T cell changes during pregnancy in multiple sclerosis. Germline CDR1 KGHSH, CDR2 LQKENI. Trimming cost V 1 base and J 7 bases, with 16 bases left between them. The CDR3 sequence is 16 residues long. Generated by immunoSEQ multiplex PCR, the TCRdb table keeps only in-frame clones and is missing some. The sample yields about 52,000 clones, roughly 92% seen once. The TCR originated in a female donor with multiple sclerosis, enrolled in a pregnancy study. The chain uses TRBV18 and TRBJ2-2; maybe TRBD2 (5 bases). The sample consisted of CD4+ T cells from peripheral blood mononuclear cells, taken before pregnancy. CDR3 DNA sequence: TGTGCCAGCTCACCACTTAAAGAGAGCGAGGGCGGGGAGCTGTTTTTT. Encoded protein: CASSPLKESEGGELFF.